The source of this TCR beta chain is a study of post-analysis software for immune sequencing data. Unique molecular identifiers tagged the TCR beta cDNA libraries. Out of roughly 0.85 to 10 million T cells, hundreds of thousands of cDNA molecules were generated. TCRdb re-derived calls from the PCR reads in MiXCR, one entry per CDR3 protein. The top ten hold 10% to 12% of the sample, which has some 690,000 distinct CDR3 sequences, 59% seen once. The V gene lost 0 bases and the J gene lost 6 bases, with 15 bases spanning the gap. In germline, CDR1 is SGDLS, CDR2 YYNGEE. CDR3 size: 15 residues. On this clonotype: The target antigen is unknown.

Study results and caveats: Clustering by F measure revealed strong co-clustering among samples prepared together in one batch. There was significantly lower normalized Chao1 diversity in multiple sclerosis patients than in controls. In patients, four to six TRBV segments were more frequent than in controls, with TRBV5-6, TRBV5-1 and TRBV20-1 among them.

This receptor was identified in a girl aged 2-10 years with multiple sclerosis. This chain uses TRBV9 with TRBJ1-2; possible D gene TRBD1, 5 bases. Sequencing was performed on blood. CDR3 sequence reads: CASSVGGRTYDGYTF. CDR3 DNA: TGTGCCAGCAGCGTAGGGGGACGAACGTATGATGGCTACACCTTC.